These 22 T cell receptor beta chains originate from one sample sequenced in a study of T cell changes during pregnancy in multiple sclerosis (dated 2019 in TCRdb). Library preparation was by the immunoSEQ multiplex PCR assay. Not all clones reach the TCRdb copy of this immuneACCESS table, which keeps in-frame sequences only. Checked studies attribute under half of the gap to unresolved V genes and leave the rest unexplained. The sample contains 55,000 to 65,000 clones, about 92% of them found a single time. Jointly, the top ten make up 3.3% of the sample. This sample comprised peripheral blood, obtained in the first trimester of pregnancy. These receptor sequences come from a female donor in good health, enrolled as a control in a pregnancy study.

CDR3: CAWRRRMDQPQHF. CDR3 in DNA: TGTGCCTGGAGGAGGAGGATGGATCAGCCCCAGCATTTT. The rearrangement joins TRBV30 to TRBJ1-5; D call uncertain. CDR1 GTSNPN and CDR2 SVGIG come from the germline V gene (reference sequence). V dropped 3 bases and J dropped 5 bases, with 11 bases sitting between them. This CDR3 is built from 13 residues.

The chain employs TRBV10-3 and TRBJ2-1; 7 bases fit TRBD2. Trimming removed 3 bases from V and 4 bases from J; junction bases left unmatched: 6. Germline CDR1 is ENHRY and CDR2 is SYGVKD. The CDR3 is 15 amino acids. CDR3 DNA sequence: TGTGCCATCAGTGAAGCGCGGGAGAGGTACAATGAGCAGTTCTTC. It is translated as CAISEARERYNEQFF.

This chain joins TRBV7-2 and TRBJ1-2; D is ambiguous. Trimming took 5 bases from V and 6 from J, leaving 13 bases between them. CDR3 length equals 13 residues. Germline lookup yields CDR1 SGHTA and CDR2 FQGNSA. The DNA of the CDR3 is TGTGCCAGCAGCCCCTCGGGATGGCATGGCTACACCTTC. This encodes CASSPSGWHGYTF.

The gene calls are TRBV9 and TRBJ2-3; possibly TRBD1 for D (7 bases). Trimming shortened V by 3 bases and J by 5 bases, and 25 bases separated the two germline ends. The CDR3 spans 18 residues. Per the germline V gene, CDR1 is SGDLS and CDR2 is YYNGEE. The CDR3 DNA reads as TGTGCCAGCAGCGCAGGGGGGTGGGGGGCAAGATCTCTAGATACGCAGTATTTT. It is translated as CASSAGGWGARSLDTQYF.

J is TRBJ1-6 and V is TRBV5-4; TRBD1 aligns across 7 bases. Germline CDR1 SGHNT, CDR2 YYREEE (reference sequence). Trimming removed 5 bases from V and 5 bases from J; junction bases left unmatched: 7. This CDR3 spans 15 amino acids. The CDR3 spells CASRIPGQHNSPLHF. CDR3 DNA sequence: TGTGCCAGCAGGATCCCGGGACAGCATAATTCACCCCTCCACTTT. Looking up the rest from reference TRBV5-4 and TRBJ1-6 gives the full variable domain: ETGVTQSPTHLIKTRGQQVTLRCSSQSGHNTVSWYQQALGQGPQFIFQYYREEENGRGNFPPRFSGLQFPNYSSELNVNALELDDSALYLCASRIPGQHNSPLHFGNGTRLTVT.

The rearrangement links TRBV28 to TRBJ2-3; D call uncertain. V dropped 6 bases and J dropped 6 bases, with 19 bases sitting between them. The CDR3 is 15 amino acids. Germline V gene sequence: CDR1 MDHEN, CDR2 SYDVKM. The CDR3 is CASSRGPISSDTQYF. The CDR3 DNA reads as TGTGCCAGCAGCCGTGGGCCCATTTCCTCGGATACGCAGTATTTT.

Here the CDR3 DNA reads TGTGCCAGCAGCTTGAGAAGCGGGACTAGCACAGATACGCAGTATTTT. Its translation is CASSLRSGTSTDTQYF. The chain combines TRBV7-6 with TRBJ2-3; 7 bases match TRBD2. This CDR3 is built from 16 residues. In germline, CDR1 is SGHVS, CDR2 FNYEAQ. Germline trimming cut 3 bases from V and 0 bases from J; bases unmatched to any gene: 6.

This chain links TRBV7-6 with TRBJ1-1; D is possibly TRBD1 (6 bases). Germline-derived CDR1 and CDR2 are SGHVS and FNYEAQ. The CDR3 is 14 amino acids. V was trimmed by 7 bases and J by 3 bases, leaving 15 bases between them. The CDR3 spells CASTQQGPDTEAFF. CDR3 bases: TGTGCCAGCACCCAACAGGGTCCGGACACTGAAGCTTTCTTT.

The chain uses TRBV7-2 and TRBJ1-1; 7 bases fit TRBD1. From germline, CDR1 is SGHTA and CDR2 FQGNSA. The CDR3 sequence is 13 residues long. Germline trimming cut 6 bases from V and 4 bases from J; bases unmatched to any gene: 5. As DNA, the CDR3 is TGTGCCAGCAGTTCAGGGGGGATCACTGAAGCTTTCTTT. As protein: CASSSGGITEAFF.

This clone was observed a few times. CDR3 amino acids: CAWSPDINQPQHF. The CDR3 coding sequence is TGTGCCTGGAGTCCCGACATAAATCAGCCCCAGCATTTT. The chain recombines TRBV30 with TRBJ1-5, with D hard to call. CDR1 is GTSNPN and CDR2 is SVGIG in the germline V gene (reference sequence). The CDR3 runs to 13 residues. V was clipped by 2 bases and J by 4 bases, with 9 bases between them.

J is TRBJ1-2 and V is TRBV28; D gene uncertain. The CDR3 sequence is 14 residues long. CDR1 and CDR2 (germline): MDHEN, SYDVKM. With 6 bases removed from V and 4 bases from J, the gap between germline ends came to 15 bases. The CDR3 spells CASSSVEDGYGYTF. The CDR3 DNA reads as TGTGCCAGCAGCTCGGTGGAGGATGGCTATGGCTACACCTTC.

The J gene is TRBJ2-2, the V gene TRBV6-5, with TRBD1 matching over 7 bases. This CDR3 is 15 amino acids long. Germline CDR1 reads MNHEY; CDR2 reads SVGAGI. Trimming cost V 0 bases and J 9 bases; bases outside gene matches: 7. The DNA for the CDR3 is TGTGCCAGCAGTTACTCAGACAGGGAGACCCGGGAGCTGTTTTTT. This codes for CASSYSDRETRELFF.

The chain recombines TRBV20-1 with TRBJ2-1; no clear D. This CDR3 spans 11 amino acids. Trimming pared 6 bases from V and 6 bases from J, leaving 9 bases between. Per germline, CDR1 DFQATT and CDR2 SNEGSKA (reference sequence). In DNA form, the CDR3 reads TGCAGTGCCCCGACACTCAATGAGCAGTTCTTC. It specifies CSAPTLNEQFF.

V is TRBV30 and J is TRBJ1-5, with D possibly being TRBD1 (5 bases). Germline loops: CDR1 GTSNPN, CDR2 SVGIG (reference sequence). The CDR3 has 15 amino acids. V lost 0 bases, J lost 5 bases, and 14 bases lay in between. CDR3 DNA sequence: TGTGCCTGGAGTGTACCAGGGTCCAGTTATCAGCCCCAGCATTTT. This codes for CAWSVPGSSYQPQHF.

This clone was seen a single time. This chain uses TRBV20-1 with TRBJ2-1, with unresolved D. Looked up from germline, CDR1 is DFQATT and CDR2 is SNEGSKA (reference sequence). This CDR3 is built from 11 residues. V lost 3 bases, J lost 7 bases, and 7 bases lay in between. Here the CDR3 reads CSASSENEQFF. CDR3 nucleotide sequence: TGCAGTGCTAGTTCGGAGAATGAGCAGTTCTTC.

This clone appeared a single time. The chain employs TRBV19 and TRBJ2-1, with a weak D call TRBD2 (6 bases). Germline V gene sequence: CDR1 LNHDA, CDR2 SQIVND (reference sequence). This CDR3 comprises 15 residues. Trimming pared 8 bases from V and 3 bases from J, leaving 17 bases between. Written as DNA, the CDR3 is TGTGCCAGTTCTGCCTTCGCGGGGAACTACAATGAGCAGTTCTTC. Protein sequence: CASSAFAGNYNEQFF.

J is TRBJ1-1 and V is TRBV19; the D is unclear. V gave up 5 bases and J gave up 1 base, with 8 bases separating them. The CDR3 runs 13 residues. The germline V gene encodes CDR1 LNHDA and CDR2 SQIVND (reference sequence). As DNA, the CDR3 is TGTGCCAGTAGTTGGGCCAGGAACACTGAAGCTTTCTTT. Protein: CASSWARNTEAFF. Filled out from reference TRBV19 and TRBJ1-1, the complete variable domain reads DGGITQSPKYLFRKEGQNVTLSCEQNLNHDAMYWYRQDPGQGLRLIYYSQIVNDFQKGDIAEGYSVSREKKESFPLTVTSAQKNPTAFYLCASSWARNTEAFFGQGTRLTVV.

The V and J genes are TRBV15 and TRBJ2-7, with TRBD2 identical over 8 bases. Germline assignment: CDR1 LNHNV and CDR2 YYDKDF (reference sequence). After removal of 9 bases from V and 3 bases from J, the junction contained 7 bases not matched to a gene. The CDR3 runs to 13 residues. CDR3 in DNA: TGTGCCACGCGGCTAGCGGGTTACTACGAGCAGTACTTC. Protein sequence: CATRLAGYYEQYF.

The chain uses TRBV28 and TRBJ1-5, with 7 bases that match TRBD1. The CDR3 contains 14 residues. CDR1 is MDHEN, CDR2 SYDVKM, per germline. V gave up 3 bases and J gave up 8 bases; unmatched junction bases: 7. The CDR3 nucleotides are TGTGCCAGCAGTTTGCCCAGGGGGGTTGAGCCCCAGCATTTT. It specifies CASSLPRGVEPQHF.

The V gene is TRBV4-1, the J gene TRBJ2-5; D is possibly TRBD1 (5 bases). The CDR3 is 15 residues long. Germline loops: CDR1 MGHRA, CDR2 YSYEKL. V dropped 1 base and J dropped 1 base, with 10 bases sitting between them. CDR3 residues: CASSQVTAFQETQYF. The CDR3, as DNA: TGCGCCAGCAGCCAAGTGACAGCCTTCCAAGAGACCCAGTACTTC.

This clone has only a few counts. The rearrangement uses TRBV28 and TRBJ1-2; TRBD1 agrees at 10 bases. Germline trimming cut 8 bases from V and 8 bases from J; bases unmatched to any gene: 14. Germline V CDR1 and CDR2: MDHEN, SYDVKM. The CDR3 runs 15 residues. The CDR3 DNA reads as TGTGCCAGCCAATCCCCGGGACAGGGGATAGGAGGCTACACCTTC. This encodes CASQSPGQGIGGYTF.

This chain joins TRBV19 and TRBJ2-1, with 7 bases identical to TRBD2. The V segment lost 5 bases and the J segment 5 bases; nucleotides outside the gene matches: 6. CDR3 length: 14 residues. From germline, CDR1 is LNHDA and CDR2 SQIVND (reference sequence). The CDR3 nucleotides read TGTGCCAGTAGTTGGCGGGAGACCCACAATGAGCAGTTCTTC. Encoded protein: CASSWRETHNEQFF.